The clone carrying this TCR beta chain was observed a few times. What it recognizes is unknown. MiXCR, applied by TCRdb to the reads, yields one record per CDR3 protein. The sample contains about 120,000 distinct CDR3 sequences, over 25% of which appear only once. The sample belongs to a study of T cell repertoires in cytomegalovirus infection. Study summary: HLA-B-restricted CMV epitopes that are well studied, plus recently identified HLA-C-restricted ones, were used by the study. An indication of both CMV infection and matching HLA type came from public TCR beta signatures.

General study points: The response measured ex vivo was dominated by TCR beta clonotypes (HLA-C-restricted and CMV-specific).

Unmatched junction bases numbered 8, after V lost 5 bases and J lost 5 bases. CDR3 size: 14 residues. J is TRBJ1-1 and V is TRBV12-3 or TRBV12-4, with TRBD1 identical over 7 bases. The sequenced sample was CD8+ T cells from cultured PBMCs, obtained from culture after CMV antigen stimulation. The sequence was collected from a human donor in good health (CMV status not recorded). Some clones in this sample may be carry-over from other donors' samples. This CDR3 reads CASSHSGGWTEAFF. The CDR3 bases are TGTGCCAGCAGTCACTCAGGGGGGTGGACTGAAGCTTTCTTT.